The 30 T cell receptor beta chains below were found in one sample sequenced in a study of shared clonotypes between healthy human individuals. Data came from immunoSEQ multiplex PCR; TCRdb stores just in-frame clones and leaves some out. The table shows about 2.4 million clones, with over 85% occurring only once. The sequenced sample was naive CD4+ T cells from PBMCs. As to subset: CD45RA+ positively selected. The source of these receptors is a man between 18 and 29 years old in good health. Some clones in this sample may be carry-over from other donors' samples.

The V gene is TRBV2, the J gene TRBJ1-1; no reliable D call. This CDR3 is 12 amino acids long. The V end was cut by 6 bases, the J end by 1 base, with 6 bases between. Germline V CDR1 and CDR2: SNHLY, FYNNEI. The DNA of the CDR3 is TGTGCCAGCAGAAACCCGAACACTGAAGCTTTCTTT. Translated, it gives CASRNPNTEAFF.

This chain joins TRBV19 and TRBJ1-2; D gene ambiguous. CDR1 and CDR2 from the germline V gene are LNHDA and SQIVND (reference sequence). V lost 7 bases, J lost 3 bases, and 9 bases lay in between. The CDR3 loop spans 12 amino acids. CDR3 DNA sequence: TGTGCCAGTACCCAGGATTACTATGGCTACACCTTC. Protein: CASTQDYYGYTF.

The chain is built from TRBV18 and TRBJ1-3; D is uncertain. The V end lost 2 bases, the J end lost 0 bases, and 11 bases lay between the germline ends. The CDR3 length is 16 residues. The V gene's germline CDR1 is KGHSH and CDR2 LQKENI. The CDR3 DNA is TGTGCCAGCTCACCATCTGGACCGAACTCTGGAAACACCATATATTTT. Amino acids: CASSPSGPNSGNTIYF.

The J gene is TRBJ2-3, the V gene TRBV7-9; D not resolved. V was trimmed by 5 bases and J by 10 bases, leaving 19 bases between them. This CDR3 comprises 14 residues. Looked up from germline, CDR1 is SEHNR and CDR2 is FQNEAQ (reference sequence). Here the CDR3 DNA reads TGTGCCAGCAGCCAGAATCAACAGCGCCTGGCGCAGTATTTT. Translated: CASSQNQQRLAQYF.

This chain connects TRBV18 to TRBJ2-5, with D perhaps TRBD1 or TRBD2 (5 bases each). CDR3 length: 16 amino acids. With 5 bases removed from V and 4 bases from J, the gap between germline ends came to 20 bases. Germline V gives CDR1 KGHSH, CDR2 LQKENI. The CDR3 here is CASSSTTTGAGETQYF. CDR3 in DNA: TGTGCCAGCTCATCAACAACCACCGGGGCAGGAGAGACCCAGTACTTC.

V is TRBV28 and J is TRBJ1-3; unclear D gene. There are 15 residues in the CDR3. The V gene's germline CDR1 is MDHEN and CDR2 SYDVKM. V was clipped by 5 bases and J by 0 bases, with 11 bases between them. The CDR3 sequence is CASSQFYGSGNTIYF. Written as DNA, the CDR3 is TGTGCCAGCAGTCAATTTTACGGCTCTGGAAACACCATATATTTT.

This clone was found a few times. The CDR3 bases are TGCAGGGCTCCGGCTAACACTGAAGCTTTCTTT. Amino acid sequence: CRAPANTEAFF. The gene calls are TRBV20-1 and TRBJ1-1, with D hard to call. Germline loops: CDR1 DFQATT, CDR2 SNEGSKA (reference sequence). The CDR3 has 11 amino acids.

This chain uses TRBV2 with TRBJ2-7; 12 nucleotides align to TRBD2. CDR3 length equals 16 residues. V trimming: 6 bases; J trimming: 4 bases; junction bases outside the gene matches: 10. CDR1 and CDR2 (germline): SNHLY, FYNNEI. CDR3 DNA sequence: TGTGCCAGCAGCCCCGCCGAAACTAGCGGGAGGTACGAGCAGTACTTC. Protein product: CASSPAETSGRYEQYF.

This clone appeared a single time. Different DNA sequences within this sample yield the same CDR3. The gene calls are TRBV6-5 and TRBJ1-2; 7 bases agree with TRBD1. This CDR3 contains 13 residues. V lost 2 bases, J lost 5 bases, and 2 bases stayed unmatched. From germline, CDR1 is MNHEY and CDR2 SVGAGI. The CDR3 DNA is TGTGCCAGCAGTTACGGCAGGGGGTATGGCTACACCTTC. This encodes CASSYGRGYGYTF.

The J gene is TRBJ2-7, the V gene TRBV13; the match to TRBD1 covers 7 bases. This CDR3 is 16 amino acids long. Trimming cost V 5 bases and J 3 bases; bases outside gene matches: 13. Germline V gene data show CDR1 as PRHDT and CDR2 as FYEKMQ (reference sequence). The CDR3, as DNA: TGTGCCAGCAGCCAACGGGGTTCGACAGGGAACTACGAGCAGTACTTC. It encodes CASSQRGSTGNYEQYF.

The CDR3 region has the DNA TGTGCCAGCAGTTACTCTGTCGTCTCCCTTAACAGTGGCTACACCTTC. It specifies CASSYSVVSLNSGYTF. The V gene is TRBV6-5, the J gene TRBJ1-2; unclear D gene. CDR1 MNHEY and CDR2 SVGAGI come from the germline V gene. V lost 0 bases and J 7 bases, leaving 18 bases between the germline ends. The length of the CDR3 is 16 residues.

The chain uses TRBV5-6 and TRBJ2-6; no definite D call. The V end was cut by 2 bases, the J end by 4 bases, with 10 bases between. CDR3 length: 15 residues. Germline CDR1 SGHDT, CDR2 YYEEEE. DNA of the CDR3: TGTGCCAGCAGCTTTAAAGGATCCGGGGCCAACGTCCTGACTTTC. It yields the protein CASSFKGSGANVLTF.

V gene TRBV7-7 combines with J gene TRBJ2-1; 8 bases align to TRBD2. The CDR3 is 13 residues long. V shed 4 bases and J 6 bases; nucleotides not matched to a gene: 2. Per the germline V gene, CDR1 is SSHAT and CDR2 is FNYEAQ (reference sequence). CDR3 bases: TGTGCCAGCAGCTCCGGGACTAGCAATGAGCAGTTCTTC. Its protein product is CASSSGTSNEQFF.

The chain employs TRBV5-1 and TRBJ2-5; D might be TRBD2 (6 bases). Gene TRBJ2-7 matches the end of the DNA better, so the J call may be wrong. The CDR3 sequence is 14 residues long. Germline V gives CDR1 SGHRS, CDR2 YFSETQ. CDR3 region: CASSPGTRTYEQYF. The CDR3 bases are TGCGCCAGCAGCCCCGGGACTCGTACCTACGAGCAGTACTTC.

The gene calls are TRBV13 and TRBJ2-1, with D possibly TRBD2 on 5 matching bases. The CDR3 spans 15 residues. V lost 2 bases and J lost 8, with 16 bases in between. The germline V gene has CDR1 PRHDT and CDR2 FYEKMQ (reference sequence). The CDR3 region has the DNA TGTGCCAGCAGCTTAAGGCTGAAGGGAGTCGATGAGCAGTTCTTC. This codes for CASSLRLKGVDEQFF. Full variable domain (rest looked up from reference TRBV13 and TRBJ2-1): AAGVIQSPRHLIKEKRETATLKCYPIPRHDTVYWYQQGPGQDPQFLISFYEKMQSDKGSIPDRFSAQQFSDYHSELNMSSLELGDSALYFCASSLRLKGVDEQFFGPGTRLTVL.

This chain connects TRBV28 to TRBJ2-7, with D tentatively TRBD1 or TRBD2 (5 bases each). The germline CDR1 and CDR2 sequences are MDHEN and SYDVKM. Between the trimmed V and J ends, which lost 5 bases and 2 bases, there was a span of 10 bases. The CDR3 is 13 amino acids. CDR3 nucleotides: TGTGCCAGCAGTGGGGCCGGGGCCTACGAGCAGTACTTC. Translation gives CASSGAGAYEQYF.

The chain employs TRBV27 and TRBJ2-2, with 11 bases that match TRBD1. CDR3 length: 18 amino acids. Germline CDR1 is MNHEY and CDR2 is SMNVEV (reference sequence). Trimming removed 4 bases from V and 4 bases from J; junction bases left unmatched: 11. The CDR3 DNA is TGTGCCAGCAGTTCTGACCCGTTGGACAGGGGGCCCACCGGGGAGCTGTTTTTT. Encoded protein: CASSSDPLDRGPTGELFF.

The chain couples TRBV6-5 to TRBJ1-5; 8 bases fit TRBD1. CDR1 and CDR2 from the germline V gene are MNHEY and SVGAGI. The CDR3 is 16 amino acids. The junction had 10 bases not matched to a gene; V was cut back by 0 bases and J by 9 bases. The CDR3 sequence: CASSYSRTGTTGPQHF. Written as DNA, the CDR3 is TGTGCCAGCAGTTACTCTAGGACAGGGACTACGGGGCCCCAGCATTTT.

V usage is TRBV7-2 and J usage is TRBJ1-2, with 7 bases lining up with TRBD1. CDR1 is SGHTA and CDR2 is FQGNSA in the germline V gene. V trimming: 2 bases; J trimming: 3 bases; junction bases outside the gene matches: 12. The CDR3 totals 17 residues. CDR3 bases: TGTGCCAGCAGCTTATTTGCTTCGGGACAGAATGACTATGGCTACACCTTC. It specifies CASSLFASGQNDYGYTF.

This chain links TRBV28 with TRBJ1-1, with TRBD1 matching 8 bases. This CDR3 contains 14 residues. CDR1 MDHEN and CDR2 SYDVKM come from the germline V gene. Losses at the gene ends were 5 bases for V and 5 bases for J; bases not matched to a gene: 7. CDR3 DNA sequence: TGTGCCAGCAGTCCCAGGGGGCTTTGGACTGAAGCTTTCTTT. Protein product: CASSPRGLWTEAFF.

The J gene is TRBJ1-1, the V gene TRBV18; D is perhaps TRBD1 (6 bases). The germline CDR1 and CDR2 sequences are KGHSH and LQKENI. The V gene lost 4 bases and the J gene lost 4 bases, with 19 bases spanning the gap. The CDR3 has 16 residues. CDR3 sequence reads: CASSLRAGDGVTEAFF. CDR3 DNA sequence: TGTGCCAGCTCACTCCGGGCAGGGGATGGCGTCACTGAAGCTTTCTTT.

This clone was counted a few times. The chain is built from TRBV28 and TRBJ1-3; perhaps TRBD1 as D (5 bases). The V end lost 5 bases, the J end lost 15 bases, and 23 bases lay between the germline ends. There are 14 residues in the CDR3. CDR1 and CDR2 from the germline V gene are MDHEN and SYDVKM. DNA for the CDR3: TGTGCCAGCAGTCCCCCCCGTCGGACACACGATGGATATTTT. Residues: CASSPPRRTHDGYF. The full variable domain, with the rest looked up from reference TRBV28 and TRBJ1-3, is DVKVTQSSRYLVKRTGEKVFLECVQDMDHENMFWYRQDPGLGLRLIYFSYDVKMKEKGDIPEGYSVSREKKERFSLILESASTNQTSMYLCASSPPRRTHDGYFGEGSWLTVV.

This chain links TRBV18 with TRBJ2-7; 9 bases are a match to TRBD1. The V gene end was trimmed by 3 bases and the J gene end by 1 base; junction bases not matched to a gene: 7. Germline V gene data show CDR1 as KGHSH and CDR2 as LQKENI. The CDR3 sequence is 16 residues long. The CDR3 region has the DNA TGTGCCAGCTCACCCACCCGGACAGGGGATTCCTACGAGCAGTACTTC. It specifies CASSPTRTGDSYEQYF.

The V call is TRBV5-8, the J call TRBJ1-5, with D tentatively TRBD1 (5 bases). The CDR3 runs to 12 residues. Per the germline V gene, CDR1 is SGHTS and CDR2 is YDEGEE. Trimming left V 2 bases short and J 9 bases short, with 9 bases between. The CDR3 protein is CASSFSDRPQHF. As DNA, the CDR3 is TGTGCCAGCAGCTTTTCTGACAGGCCCCAGCATTTT.

The chain combines TRBV28 with TRBJ2-2, with 7 bases fitting TRBD1. This CDR3 has 15 amino acids. CDR1 is MDHEN and CDR2 is SYDVKM in the germline V gene. Trimming removed 5 bases from V and 4 bases from J; junction bases left unmatched: 7. The CDR3 is CASSRGPLGTGELFF. DNA for the CDR3: TGTGCCAGCAGTAGGGGGCCCTTAGGCACCGGGGAGCTGTTTTTT.

The chain recombines TRBV11-1 with TRBJ2-3; TRBD2 agrees at 11 bases. CDR3 length: 16 amino acids. Losses at the gene ends were 2 bases for V and 3 bases for J; bases not matched to a gene: 4. The V gene's germline CDR1 is SGHAT and CDR2 FQDESV (reference sequence). CDR3 sequence (DNA): TGTGCCAGCAGCTTAACTAGCGGGGGAGGAACAGATACGCAGTATTTT. Encoded protein: CASSLTSGGGTDTQYF.

The chain carries TRBV29-1 and TRBJ2-4; 15 nucleotides match TRBD2. Germline-derived CDR1 and CDR2 are SQVTM and ANQGSEA. V lost 7 bases and J lost 2; bases outside the gene matches: 6. The CDR3 sequence is 16 residues long. CDR3: CSAEGTSGRTKNIQYF. CDR3 nucleotide sequence: TGCAGCGCTGAGGGGACTAGCGGGAGGACCAAAAACATTCAGTACTTC.

The J gene is TRBJ2-7, the V gene TRBV11-1, with a possible D match to TRBD1 (5 bases). CDR1 and CDR2 from the germline V gene are SGHAT and FQDESV (reference sequence). V gave up 3 bases and J gave up 3 bases, with 15 bases separating them. The CDR3 length is 15 residues. As DNA, the CDR3 is TGTGCCAGCAGCTTGGGGCGGTGGGCCCACTACGAGCAGTACTTC. The encoded protein is CASSLGRWAHYEQYF.

The genes are TRBV7-2 and TRBJ2-7, with TRBD1 as a possible D gene (6 bases). CDR3 length: 13 amino acids. Germline values: CDR1 SGHTA, CDR2 FQGNSA. The V end was cut by 1 base, the J end by 6 bases, with 10 bases between. The CDR3 DNA follows: TGTGCCAGCAGCTTAGACAGGGTGGGCGAGCAGTACTTC. Translating it yields CASSLDRVGEQYF.

V gene TRBV27 combines with J gene TRBJ1-5; D is ambiguous. The CDR3 covers 13 residues. With 5 bases removed from V and 8 bases from J, the gap between germline ends came to 13 bases. Germline V gene lookup returns CDR1 MNHEY and CDR2 SMNVEV (reference sequence). CDR3 in DNA: TGTGCCAGCAGTCCGAGGGATAGGGAGCCCCAGCATTTT. This encodes CASSPRDREPQHF.